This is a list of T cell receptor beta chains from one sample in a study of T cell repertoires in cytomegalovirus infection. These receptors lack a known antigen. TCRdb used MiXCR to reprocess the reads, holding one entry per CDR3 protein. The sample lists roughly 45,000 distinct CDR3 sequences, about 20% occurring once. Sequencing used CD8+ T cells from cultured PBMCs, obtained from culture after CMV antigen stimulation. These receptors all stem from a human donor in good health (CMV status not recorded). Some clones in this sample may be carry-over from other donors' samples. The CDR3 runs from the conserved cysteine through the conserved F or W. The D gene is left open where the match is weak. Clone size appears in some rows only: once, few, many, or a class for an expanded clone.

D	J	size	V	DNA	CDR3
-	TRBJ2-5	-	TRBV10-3	TGTGCCATCGGAGAGTCGGTGCAAGAGACCCAGTACTTC	CAIGESVQETQYF
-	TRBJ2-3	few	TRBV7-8	TGTGCCAGCAGCTTAGGGAGCCCAGATACGCAGTATTTT	CASSLGSPDTQYF
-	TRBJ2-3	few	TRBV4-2	TGTGCCAGCAGCCAAGATGGCGGGGCCCTCACAGATACGCAGTATTTT	CASSQDGGALTDTQYF
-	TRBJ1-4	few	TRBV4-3	TGCGCCAGCAGCCAAGAAGCTTACAGGCCTAATGAAAAACTGTTTTTT	CASSQEAYRPNEKLFF
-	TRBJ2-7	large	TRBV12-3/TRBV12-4	TGTGCCAGCAGTCCTGATACAGGGAACTACGAGCAGTACTTC	CASSPDTGNYEQYF
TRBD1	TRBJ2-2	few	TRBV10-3	TGTGCCATCAGTGACCGGGACAGGGCGACCGGGGAGCTGTTTTTT	CAISDRDRATGELFF
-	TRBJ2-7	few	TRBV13	TGTGCCAGCAGCTTAGGTCAGGGAACCTACGAGCAGTACTTC	CASSLGQGTYEQYF
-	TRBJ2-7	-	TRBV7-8	TGTGCCAGCAGCTTGTTTTGGGGGGTGACTACCTACGAGCAGTACTTC	CASSLFWGVTTYEQYF
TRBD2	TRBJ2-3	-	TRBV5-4	TGTGCCAGCAGCACCTCTAGCGGGAGGCCCTCAATGGATACGCAGTATTTT	CASSTSSGRPSMDTQYF
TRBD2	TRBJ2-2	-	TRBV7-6	TGTGCCAGCAGCTCAGACGGTCGAGCGGGAGGGCCCGTGGAGCTGTTTTTT	CASSSDGRAGGPVELFF
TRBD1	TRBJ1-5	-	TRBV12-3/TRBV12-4	TGTGCCAGCAGTTCGCAGGGGGGGTATCAGCCCCAGCATTTT	CASSSQGGYQPQHF
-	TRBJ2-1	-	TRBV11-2	TGTGCCAGCACCCTAGGGGGATCCTACAATGAGCAGTTCTTC	CASTLGGSYNEQFF
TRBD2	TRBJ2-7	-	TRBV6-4	TGTGCCAGCAGTGACTCGAAGACTAGCGGGAAATACGAGCAGTACTTC	CASSDSKTSGKYEQYF
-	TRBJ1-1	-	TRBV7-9	TGTGCCAGCAGCCCCAGGGGTGGTGGCACTGAAGCTTTCTTT	CASSPRGGGTEAFF
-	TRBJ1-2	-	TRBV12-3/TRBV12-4	TGTGCCAGCAGTTGGGGGCAGGTGAGGGGCTACACCTTC	CASSWGQVRGYTF
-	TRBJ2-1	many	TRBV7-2	TGTGCCAGCAGCTACGATAGCGGTCCCTACAATGAGCAGTTCTTC	CASSYDSGPYNEQFF
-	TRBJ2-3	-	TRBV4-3	TGCGCCAGCAGCCAAGATTCCTCCGGGAGGGGGCCAGATACGCAGTATTTT	CASSQDSSGRGPDTQYF
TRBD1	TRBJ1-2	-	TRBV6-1	TGTGCCAGCAGTGAAACAGGGGAAGGCGGTGGCTACACCTTC	CASSETGEGGGYTF
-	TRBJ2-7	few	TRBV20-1	TGCAGTGTAACGCAGGGACACGAGCAGTACTTC	CSVTQGHEQYF
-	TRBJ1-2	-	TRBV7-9	TGTGCCAGCAGCTCCAGCGAACTTGGCTACACCTTC	CASSSSELGYTF